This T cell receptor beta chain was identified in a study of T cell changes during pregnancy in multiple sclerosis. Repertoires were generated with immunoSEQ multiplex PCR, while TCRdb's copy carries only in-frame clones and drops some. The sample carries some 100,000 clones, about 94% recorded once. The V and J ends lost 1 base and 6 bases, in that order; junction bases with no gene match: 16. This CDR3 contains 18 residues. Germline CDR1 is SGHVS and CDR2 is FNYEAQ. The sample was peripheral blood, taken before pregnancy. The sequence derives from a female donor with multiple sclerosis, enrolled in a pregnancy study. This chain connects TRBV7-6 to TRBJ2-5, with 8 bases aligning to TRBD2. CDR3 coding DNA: TGTGCCAGCAGCTTAGGGCGCGGAAGCGGGAGAGGTGAAAAGACCCAGTACTTC. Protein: CASSLGRGSGRGEKTQYF.